The source of this TCR beta chain is a study of vaccination and CD4 T cells after COVID-19. Oncomine TCR Beta short-read sequencing was applied to DNA from cultured CD4+ T cells. TCRdb fed the PCR reads into MiXCR, producing one record per CDR3 protein. The top ten clones hold under 70% of a sample with thousands of distinct CDR3 sequences, around 23% of them seen once. This clonotype occurred a few times. What it recognizes is unknown. Treatment here: roughly ten-day PBMC culture with coronavirus spike peptide pools or control peptides (ViraFEST assay). The germline V gene encodes CDR1 LGHNA and CDR2 YNFKEQ. The V and J ends lost 1 base and 8 bases respectively, with 17 bases between them. The CDR3 extends over 15 amino acids.

The chain carries TRBV4-2 and TRBJ1-2; D not certain. Sample: CD4+ T cells from blood, cultured in vitro, taken after SARS-CoV-2 vaccination. The origin of this receptor is a human donor who had recovered from COVID-19. CDR3 DNA sequence: TGTGCCAGCAGCCAAGCTACAGAACAATGGAGAGGCTACACCTTC. Translation gives CASSQATEQWRGYTF.